This TCR beta chain was recovered during a study of blood T cell repertoires in COVID-19. Across the whole study: Spain, Italy and the United States supplied samples that represented acute and convalescent COVID-19. In each case, the material was cDNA or gDNA derived from T cells, B-cell-depleted T cells, or PBMCs.

It was during active infection that Seattle patients were enrolled and then longitudinally followed. The V end was cut by 5 bases, the J end by 4 bases, with 8 bases between. Germline CDR1 reads MDHEN; CDR2 reads SYDVKM. The CDR3 consists of 13 residues. Original analysis: Quantification of nucleated cells was approximated via reference gene primer amplification. Sequenced by immunoSEQ multiplex PCR; TCRdb stores in-frame clones only, minus some. D and trimming come from the DNA, and the V and J calls and clone size come from that table. The table records 80,000 or so clones, about 88% of them present only once.

The receptor's source is a man aged 55 to 70 with COVID-19, enrolled during active disease. The sequenced sample consisted of peripheral blood. This chain joins TRBV28 and TRBJ1-4; D remains unclear. The CDR3 here is CASSPQLNEKLFF. The CDR3 DNA sequence: TGTGCCAGCAGTCCACAGCTTAATGAAAAACTGTTTTTT.